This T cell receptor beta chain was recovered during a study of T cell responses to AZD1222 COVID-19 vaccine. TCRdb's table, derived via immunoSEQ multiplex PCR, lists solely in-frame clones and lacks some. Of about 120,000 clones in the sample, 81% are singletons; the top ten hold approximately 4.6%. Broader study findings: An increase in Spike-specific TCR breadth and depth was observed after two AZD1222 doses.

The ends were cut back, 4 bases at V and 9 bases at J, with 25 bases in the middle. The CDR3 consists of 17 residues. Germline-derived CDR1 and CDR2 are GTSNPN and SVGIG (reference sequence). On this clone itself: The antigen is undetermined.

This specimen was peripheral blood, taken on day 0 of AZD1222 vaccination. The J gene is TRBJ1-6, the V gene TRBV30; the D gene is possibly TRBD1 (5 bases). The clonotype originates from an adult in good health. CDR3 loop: CAWNLRRQGKMSSPLHF. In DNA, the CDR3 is TGTGCCTGGAATCTAAGGAGGCAGGGTAAAATGAGTTCACCCCTCCACTTT. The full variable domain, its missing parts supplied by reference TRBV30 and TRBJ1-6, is SQTIHQWPATLVQPVGSPLSLECTVEGTSNPNLYWYRQAAGRGLQLLFYSVGIGQISSEVPQNLSASRPQDRQFILSSKKLLLSDSGFYLCAWNLRRQGKMSSPLHFGNGTRLTVT.